What follows are 15 T cell receptor beta chains derived from one specimen sequenced in a study of tissue T cells after allogeneic stem cell transplantation. Libraries were prepared by immunoSEQ multiplex PCR; TCRdb keeps only in-frame clonotypes and omits some of them. The sample lists nearly 50,000 clones; around 70% were seen once. The sequenced sample consisted of sorted cells pooled from one or two spleens. These receptors came from a pool of C57BL/6 mice in good health.

On this clone itself: Genes and germline come from the mouse. Coverage ceases 1 residue before the CDR3 finishes, and the germline J gene fills in the end. The rearrangement joins TRBV13-2 to TRBJ2-2, with D maybe TRBD1 (6 bases). Germline V gene data show CDR1 as NNHNN and CDR2 as SYGAGS (reference sequence). Trimming took off 4 bases at V and 3 bases at J, with 10 bases between the two ends. The CDR3 extends over 14 amino acids. The CDR3 DNA, read in part, is TGTGCCAGCGGTTGGGACACCCACACCGGGCAGCTCTAC. Translation gives CASGWDTHTGQLY. The CDR3, in full, reads CASGWDTHTGQLYF.

Remarks on this clone: Gene and germline names: mouse. The read ends 1 residue shy of where the CDR3 ends; the end is completed using the germline J gene. The V call is TRBV19, the J call TRBJ2-5; possible D gene TRBD2, 5 bases. V was clipped by 2 bases and J by 5 bases, with 9 bases between them. CDR1 and CDR2 (germline): FNHDT, SITEND (reference sequence). The CDR3 spans 13 residues. Incomplete CDR3 DNA: TGTGCCAGCAGTATGGGGTGGGGAGACACCCAGTAC. It specifies CASSMGWGDTQY. The CDR3 reads in full as CASSMGWGDTQYF.

With respect to this clone: Mouse gene names apply. Read data end 1 residue before the CDR3 end; the end is taken from the germline J gene. The V gene is TRBV13-2, the J gene TRBJ2-1; 10 nucleotides agree with TRBD2. The V gene's germline CDR1 is NNHNN and CDR2 SYGAGS (reference sequence). There are 16 residues in the CDR3. After removal of 2 bases from V and 1 base from J, the junction contained 3 bases not matched to a gene. The CDR3 reads CASGDDWGANYAEQFF. The part of the CDR3 DNA that was read is TGTGCCAGCGGTGACGACTGGGGGGCGAACTATGCTGAGCAGTTC.

A remark on this clone: Gene names and germline match the mouse. The read comes to an end 1 residue before the CDR3 does, leaving the germline J gene to fill in the end. The chain is built from TRBV19 and TRBJ2-2, with D possibly matching TRBD1 (5 bases). This CDR3 contains 15 residues. Trimming removed 4 bases at V and 0 bases at J, with 10 bases between. Germline loops: CDR1 FNHDT, CDR2 SITEND (reference sequence). CDR3 DNA, as far as it was read: TGTGCCAGCAGTCCCTTCAGGGCAAACACCGGGCAGCTCTAC. Translated, it gives CASSPFRANTGQLY. From start to end, the CDR3 is CASSPFRANTGQLYF.

This clone was observed a handful of times. Gene names and germline refer to mouse. The read terminates 1 residue before the CDR3 end, so the remaining end is supplied by the germline J gene. V gene TRBV15 combines with J gene TRBJ2-7; 10 nucleotides match TRBD2. V lost 6 bases, J lost 0 bases, and 5 bases stayed unmatched. This CDR3 contains 15 residues. Germline V gene sequence: CDR1 SGHND, CDR2 FRSKSL. CDR3 DNA, as far as it was read: TGTGCCAGCAGGTGGGGGACTGGGGTCTCCTATGAACAGTAC. It is translated as CASRWGTGVSYEQY. The entire CDR3 protein is CASRWGTGVSYEQYF. Full variable domain (rest looked up from reference TRBV15 and TRBJ2-7): DAGVTQTPRHEVAEKGQTIILKCEPVSGHNDLFWYRQTKIQGLELLSYFRSKSLMEDGGAFKDRFKAEMLNSSFSTLKIQPTEPKDSAVYLCASRWGTGVSYEQYFGPGTRLTVL.

In the case of this clone: All gene names here are mouse names. The DNA ends 1 residue before the CDR3 does, and the rest of the CDR3 is filled in from the germline J gene. V is TRBV31 and J is TRBJ2-3, with a tentative D call TRBD2 (6 bases). The CDR3 covers 13 residues. The V gene lost 4 bases and the J gene lost 0 bases, with 8 bases spanning the gap. Germline CDR1 reads GKSSPN; CDR2 reads SITVG. This CDR3 is CAWNWASAETLYF. The DNA read from the CDR3 is TGTGCCTGGAACTGGGCTAGTGCAGAAACGCTGTAT.

As concerns this clone: The listed genes are named as in mouse. The CDR3 goes on 1 residue after the read ends, and that part is filled in from the germline J gene. The chain joins TRBV15 to TRBJ2-2, with D unresolved. Germline loops: CDR1 SGHND, CDR2 FRSKSL. There are 14 residues in the CDR3. V was clipped by 1 base and J by 1 base, with 4 bases between them. The CDR3 loop reads CASSLGKNTGQLYF. Partial CDR3 DNA: TGTGCCAGCAGTTTAGGCAAAAACACCGGGCAGCTCTAC. The complete variable domain, with remaining parts taken from reference TRBV15 and TRBJ2-2, reads DAGVTQTPRHEVAEKGQTIILKCEPVSGHNDLFWYRQTKIQGLELLSYFRSKSLMEDGGAFKDRFKAEMLNSSFSTLKIQPTEPKDSAVYLCASSLGKNTGQLYFGEGSKLTVL.

As for this clone: Gene labels here are mouse ones. Coverage ceases 1 residue before the CDR3 finishes, and the germline J gene fills in the end. The J gene is TRBJ2-4, the V gene TRBV13-1; TRBD1 might be the D (6 bases). The CDR3 totals 13 residues. The ends were cut back, 3 bases at V and 4 bases at J, with 9 bases in the middle. Per germline, CDR1 NSHNY and CDR2 SYGAGN. The CDR3 bases that were read are TGTGCCAGCAGTGGAGGACAGAAAAACACCTTGTAC. It is translated as CASSGGQKNTLY. In full, the CDR3 is CASSGGQKNTLYF.

Only a few counts were recorded for this clone. Each gene name is a mouse one. The CDR3 end is not reached by the read, which stops 1 residue before it; the germline J gene fills it in. This chain links TRBV13-1 with TRBJ1-4; 10 bases map to TRBD1. The CDR3 length is 14 residues. V gave up 5 bases and J gave up 6 bases; unmatched junction bases: 4. The germline V gene has CDR1 NSHNY and CDR2 SYGAGN. CDR3 in amino acids: CASRSGQGDERLFF. The sequenced part of the CDR3 DNA is TGTGCCAGCAGGAGTGGACAGGGGGACGAAAGATTATTT.

As concerns this clone: The genes and germline here are from mouse. The read ends 1 residue shy of where the CDR3 ends; the end is completed using the germline J gene. The chain has TRBV20 and TRBJ2-7; TRBD2 matches 8 bases. The CDR3 length is 14 residues. Germline assignment: CDR1 GFQATS and CDR2 STVNSAI. J gave up 0 bases and V 0 bases, and 1 base lay outside the gene matches. CDR3 sequence: CGARDLGGSYEQYF. The CDR3 bases that were read are TGTGGTGCTAGGGATCTGGGGGGCTCCTATGAACAGTAC.

This clone has just a few counts. Each gene name is a mouse one. Read coverage stops 1 residue before the CDR3 terminus; the germline J gene supplies the remainder. The rearrangement links TRBV13-2 to TRBJ2-7; 11 bases align to TRBD2. Germline V CDR1 and CDR2: NNHNN, SYGAGS (reference sequence). V gave up 3 bases and J gave up 4 bases; unmatched junction bases: 9. CDR3 size: 16 residues. The sequenced part of the CDR3 DNA is TGTGCCAGCGGTGGTGGACTGGGGGGATATCCTTATGAACAGTAC. Residues: CASGGGLGGYPYEQY. The entire CDR3 protein reads CASGGGLGGYPYEQYF.

Comments on this clone: These gene names are mouse names. The CDR3 goes on 1 residue after the read ends, and that part is filled in from the germline J gene. The chain carries TRBV19 and TRBJ1-1; perhaps TRBD1 as D (5 bases). With 5 bases removed from V and 0 bases from J, the gap between germline ends came to 11 bases. The germline CDR1 and CDR2 sequences are FNHDT and SITEND (reference sequence). The CDR3 has 14 residues. CDR3 bases read: TGTGCCAGCAGCACGGACAATGCAAACACAGAAGTCTTC. It encodes CASSTDNANTEVF. The full CDR3 protein is CASSTDNANTEVFF.

This clone was detected only a few times. The gene names given are mouse names. With the read ending 1 residue before the CDR3 end, the germline J gene is used to fill in that end. The V and J genes are TRBV26 and TRBJ1-2, with no clear D. The V gene lost 3 bases and the J gene lost 0 bases, with 5 bases spanning the gap. This CDR3 is built from 13 residues. In germline, CDR1 is KGHPV, CDR2 FQNQEV (reference sequence). CDR3 sequence reads: CASSLHSNSDYTF. The part of the CDR3 DNA that was read is TGTGCCAGCAGTCTACACTCAAACTCCGACTACACC.

This clone has a single count. The listed genes are named as in mouse. The read gets to within 1 residue of the CDR3 end, and the germline J gene fills in the rest. The same CDR3 also results from other DNA sequences found in this sample. J is TRBJ1-2 and V is TRBV13-2, with a weak D call TRBD1 (5 bases). In germline, CDR1 is NNHNN, CDR2 SYGAGS (reference sequence). The CDR3 is 12 amino acids. The ends were cut back, 3 bases at V and 2 bases at J, with 5 bases in the middle. CDR3 DNA, as far as it was read: TGTGCCAGCGGTGGACAGAACTCCGACTACACC. Encoded protein: CASGGQNSDYT. The CDR3 reads in full as CASGGQNSDYTF.

As to this clone: The listed genes are named as in mouse. The read falls 1 residue short of the CDR3 end, and the missing part is taken from the germline J gene. The rearrangement joins TRBV13-1 to TRBJ1-1; 8 bases line up with TRBD1. The CDR3 is made up of 12 amino acids. J was trimmed by 0 bases and V by 9 bases; bases with no gene match: 1. CDR1 is NSHNY and CDR2 is SYGAGN in the germline V gene. The sequenced part of the CDR3 DNA is TGTGCCAACAGGGGGTCAAACACAGAAGTCTTC. Protein sequence: CANRGSNTEVF. In full, the CDR3 is CANRGSNTEVFF.